This T cell receptor beta chain was recovered during a study of T-cell reconstitution after alpha-beta-depleted transplantation in children. This CDR3 is built from 12 residues. CDR1 is MNHEY, CDR2 SVGAGI, per germline. V shed 6 bases and J shed 3 bases, with 8 bases lying between them. This clonotype was detected a few times. The antigen remains unidentified. Regarding the study as a whole: Alpha-beta T cells about two months after transplant reportedly derived from several hundred expanded graft clones. T-cell numbers and diversity, one year after transplant, stemmed largely from T cells that were newly produced.

As it was prepared, the TCRbeta library received unique molecular identifiers. TCRdb recomputed calls from the PCR reads with MiXCR, one row per CDR3 protein. Among 97,000 or so distinct CDR3 sequences, around 7.8% were seen once, and the ten largest hold 15% to 20%. The gene calls are TRBV6-5 and TRBJ1-1, with D hard to call. Sequences were derived from PBMCs, sampled before TCRalphabeta/CD19-depleted stem cell transplant. The clonotype originates from a boy aged 2 to 10 with acute lymphoblastic leukemia, due to receive a stem cell transplant. The CDR3 bases are TGTGCCAGCAGCGGGCCTTACACTGAAGCTTTCTTT. Translation gives CASSGPYTEAFF.